This is a list of T cell receptor beta chains from one sample in a study of graft-versus-host responses after intestinal transplantation. Their antigens remain unidentified. Libraries were prepared by immunoSEQ multiplex PCR; TCRdb keeps only in-frame clonotypes and omits some of them. The table includes more than 95,000 clones, over 75% detected once. Sample: unstimulated CD4+ T cells sorted from spleen or lymph node cells, taken before intestinal transplant. These TCRs come from a human donor who received an intestinal transplant. Both conserved end residues are trimmed from each CDR3. Each record gives: J gene, V gene, CDR3 protein.

j_call: TRBJ2-5
v_call: TRBV7-2
cdr3_aa: ASSSQAGEVETQY

j_call: TRBJ2-3
v_call: TRBV7-2
cdr3_aa: ASSLQSTTGSDTQY

j_call: TRBJ1-5
v_call: TRBV5-5
cdr3_aa: ASSPGPDATGGYSNQPQH

j_call: TRBJ2-1
v_call: TRBV18
cdr3_aa: ASSPRPLLAGNYNEQF

j_call: TRBJ1-5
v_call: TRBV28
cdr3_aa: ASSARDSPPPQH

j_call: TRBJ2-7
v_call: TRBV5-1
cdr3_aa: ASSLGDRDYEQY

j_call: TRBJ1-1
v_call: TRBV11-2
cdr3_aa: ASSLLGAGRTEAF

j_call: TRBJ1-3
v_call: TRBV9
cdr3_aa: ASSDAGHSLSGNTIY

j_call: TRBJ2-5
v_call: TRBV18
cdr3_aa: ASSPRIAGNQETQY

j_call: TRBJ2-7
v_call: TRBV11-2
cdr3_aa: ASGALLYEQY

j_call: TRBJ2-1
v_call: TRBV10-3
cdr3_aa: AISEADWGAF

j_call: TRBJ2-7
v_call: TRBV30
cdr3_aa: AWSDGTGDYEQY

j_call: TRBJ2-7
v_call: TRBV7-9
cdr3_aa: ASSPLFSGEQY

j_call: TRBJ1-1
v_call: TRBV11-2
cdr3_aa: ASSLTGNTEAF

j_call: TRBJ2-2
v_call: TRBV6-5
cdr3_aa: ASRNFGQGTGELF

j_call: TRBJ1-4
v_call: TRBV6-5
cdr3_aa: ASSRGQGNEKLF

j_call: TRBJ2-7
v_call: TRBV6-6
cdr3_aa: ASSYDRVLYEQY

j_call: TRBJ2-7
v_call: TRBV21-1
cdr3_aa: ASSKATERVYSYEQY

j_call: TRBJ2-7
v_call: TRBV30
cdr3_aa: ALNRRRESEQY

j_call: TRBJ1-2
v_call: TRBV4-3
cdr3_aa: ASSRFPGQGFNYGYT

j_call: TRBJ2-1
v_call: TRBV4-2
cdr3_aa: ASSQVGHPYNEQF

j_call: TRBJ2-7
v_call: TRBV19
cdr3_aa: ASSIDSGRGYEQY

j_call: TRBJ2-3
v_call: TRBV7-2
cdr3_aa: ASSSVGFTDTQY

j_call: TRBJ1-1
v_call: TRBV5-5
cdr3_aa: ASSPLVTVNTEAF

j_call: TRBJ1-1
v_call: TRBV5-4
cdr3_aa: ASSLDQGNTEAF

j_call: TRBJ2-1
v_call: TRBV6-6
cdr3_aa: ASSYLGQGARNEQF

j_call: TRBJ1-2
v_call: TRBV4-3
cdr3_aa: ASSQLSGADGYT

j_call: TRBJ2-7
v_call: TRBV29-1
cdr3_aa: SVGWAGAPYEQY

j_call: TRBJ1-4
v_call: TRBV7-9
cdr3_aa: ASSLGQLDEKLF

j_call: TRBJ1-3
v_call: TRBV6-1
cdr3_aa: ASTLHSGNTIY

j_call: TRBJ1-2
v_call: TRBV5-4
cdr3_aa: ASTWTGDYYGYT

j_call: TRBJ2-5
v_call: TRBV19
cdr3_aa: ASSISGAQETQY

j_call: TRBJ1-1
v_call: TRBV19
cdr3_aa: ASSIRGGYTEAF

j_call: TRBJ1-1
v_call: TRBV11-2
cdr3_aa: ASSLPGSVTEAF

j_call: TRBJ2-1
v_call: TRBV9
cdr3_aa: ASSVGGTSGYNEQF

j_call: TRBJ1-4
v_call: TRBV5-1
cdr3_aa: ASSLGSGGTNEKLF

j_call: TRBJ2-7
v_call: TRBV25-1
cdr3_aa: ASSEPSGPYEQY

j_call: TRBJ1-2
v_call: TRBV28
cdr3_aa: ASSPRGAGYGYT

j_call: TRBJ2-3
v_call: TRBV5-1
cdr3_aa: ASSSRQGTSTDTQY

j_call: TRBJ2-5
v_call: TRBV4-2
cdr3_aa: ASSQRLAGGGETQY

j_call: TRBJ2-5
v_call: TRBV25-1
cdr3_aa: ASVQGAGAETQY

j_call: TRBJ2-1
v_call: TRBV5-4
cdr3_aa: ASSLGLAGVQF

j_call: TRBJ2-2
v_call: TRBV2
cdr3_aa: ASSTDSTGELF

j_call: TRBJ1-2
v_call: TRBV5-1
cdr3_aa: ASSLAQGYGYT

j_call: TRBJ2-2
v_call: TRBV6-6
cdr3_aa: ASSYGYRGTGELF

j_call: TRBJ2-1
v_call: TRBV9
cdr3_aa: ASSRTSGREQF

j_call: TRBJ1-1
v_call: TRBV5-8
cdr3_aa: ASSWWTGTVLNTEAF

j_call: TRBJ2-3
v_call: TRBV28
cdr3_aa: ASIRGTRNTDTQY

j_call: TRBJ1-1
v_call: TRBV5-1
cdr3_aa: ASSIRTGGDTEAF

j_call: NA
v_call: TRBV28
cdr3_aa: ASSLAGTQHYEQY

j_call: TRBJ2-3
v_call: TRBV7-2
cdr3_aa: ASSFGGKPRTDTQY

j_call: TRBJ1-2
v_call: TRBV5-6
cdr3_aa: ASSSREYGYT

j_call: TRBJ2-7
v_call: TRBV10-1
cdr3_aa: ASTPGTSGSYEQY

j_call: TRBJ2-1
v_call: TRBV5-1
cdr3_aa: ASSLVGQGYEQF

j_call: TRBJ1-4
v_call: TRBV7-9
cdr3_aa: ASSSTGTATNEKLF

j_call: TRBJ2-5
v_call: TRBV6-1
cdr3_aa: ASSGGTSGPETQY

j_call: TRBJ2-7
v_call: TRBV5-1
cdr3_aa: ASQLLSNSYEQY

j_call: TRBJ2-7
v_call: TRBV28
cdr3_aa: ASSLVASGEQY

j_call: TRBJ2-3
v_call: TRBV2
cdr3_aa: ARAEGRADTQY